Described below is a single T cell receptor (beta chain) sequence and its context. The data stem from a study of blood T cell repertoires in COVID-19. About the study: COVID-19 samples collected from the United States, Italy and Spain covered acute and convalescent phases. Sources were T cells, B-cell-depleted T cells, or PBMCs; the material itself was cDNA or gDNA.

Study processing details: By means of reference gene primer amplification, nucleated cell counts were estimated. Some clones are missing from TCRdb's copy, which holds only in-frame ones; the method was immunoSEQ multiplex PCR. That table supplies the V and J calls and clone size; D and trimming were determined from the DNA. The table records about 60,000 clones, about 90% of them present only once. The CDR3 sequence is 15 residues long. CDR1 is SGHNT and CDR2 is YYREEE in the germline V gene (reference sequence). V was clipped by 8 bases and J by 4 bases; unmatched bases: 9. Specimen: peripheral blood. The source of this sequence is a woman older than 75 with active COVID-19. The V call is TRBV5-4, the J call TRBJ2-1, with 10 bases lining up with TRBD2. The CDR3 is CASESGGAAYNEQFF. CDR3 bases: TGTGCCAGTGAAAGCGGGGGGGCCGCATACAATGAGCAGTTCTTC.